The T cell receptor (beta chain) described here comes from a study of CD8 T cells in ankylosing spondylitis. Points from the study as a whole: Past studies reported some motif variants in reactive arthritis synovial fluid and blood. CD8+ cells made up the disease-linked clones, which were relatively rare in peripheral blood. Reports say disease-linked clones showed up significantly more in matched ankylosing spondylitis synovial fluid.

This clonotype was observed many times. Its matching antigen is unknown. Researchers built TCR beta libraries using quantitative 5'-RACE with molecular barcodes. One entry per CDR3 protein, called by TCRdb with MiXCR from the 5' RACE reads. The sample records fewer than 250,000 distinct CDR3 sequences, over 9.5% being singletons. Germline CDR1 SGHRS, CDR2 YFSETQ. There are 15 residues in the CDR3. Trimming removed 0 bases at V and 9 bases at J, with 16 bases between. This receptor was identified in a male donor with ankylosing spondylitis or in good health (not recorded which). This chain uses TRBV5-1 with TRBJ2-4; D gene uncertain. Sequenced input: blood, either unsorted or a sorted T cell fraction (not recorded which). CDR3 amino acids: CASSLAGQEQSIQYF. In DNA, the CDR3 is TGCGCCAGCAGCTTGGCGGGTCAGGAGCAAAGCATTCAGTACTTC.